This T cell receptor beta chain was sequenced for a study of cytomegalovirus exposure and HLA in healthy donors. The PCR contained 60 Vbeta and 13 Jbeta primers. Generated by immunoSEQ multiplex PCR, the TCRdb table keeps only in-frame clones and is missing some. This sample has fewer than 200,000 clones, with about 79% found just once. This clone was detected once. Its target is not known. Points from the study as a whole: Clonal expansion was found to be greater in HLA-associated TCR beta chains than in equally common others in a later analysis.

CDR1 LNHDA and CDR2 SQIVND come from the germline V gene (reference sequence). The CDR3 runs 18 residues. V lost 10 bases, J lost 8 bases, and 24 bases stayed unmatched. The origin of this receptor is a female donor in good health and CMV-seronegative. The V gene is TRBV19, the J gene TRBJ1-2; 11 bases align to TRBD1. The specimen sequenced was PBMCs. For the CDR3, the DNA is TGTGCCACCAGAGTAGCCAGGGGACAGGGGGAACCCTCTCGCGGCTACACCTTC. Residues: CATRVARGQGEPSRGYTF.